The rows below give T cell receptor beta chains drawn from one sample of a study of cytomegalovirus exposure and HLA in healthy donors. Clones were sequenced by immunoSEQ multiplex PCR, and TCRdb holds only the in-frame ones, with some missing. The repertoire holds under 200,000 clones, with under 70% as singletons. The source material was PBMCs. Source of these receptors: a woman aged 35 to 49 in good health and CMV-seropositive. CDR3s include the opening cysteine and the closing phenylalanine or tryptophan. Each record gives: D gene, V gene, J gene, clone size, CDR3 DNA, CDR3 protein. D genes are given only for firm matches. Some rows have no size entry. The others give once, few or many, or a class for an expanded clone.

TRBD2	TRBV7-9	TRBJ2-7	NA	TGTGCCAGCGGTACTAGCGGGAGAGAGGGGCAGTACTTC	CASGTSGREGQYF
TRBD2	TRBV11-2	TRBJ2-1	NA	TGTGCCAGCAGCTTAGGGGGACTAGCGGTTTACAATGAGCAGTTCTTC	CASSLGGLAVYNEQFF
NA	TRBV7-2	TRBJ2-1	NA	TGTGCCAGCAGCACAACACTAGCAGTGGACAATGAGCAGTTCTTC	CASSTTLAVDNEQFF
TRBD1	TRBV29-1	TRBJ1-3	NA	TGCAGCGCGGGACAGGGGGCGACGGAAGGAAACACCATATATTTT	CSAGQGATEGNTIYF
NA	TRBV7-3	TRBJ1-1	NA	TGTGCCAGCAGCCCGACCCGGGGAGCTTTCTTT	CASSPTRGAFF
NA	TRBV25-1	TRBJ2-6	NA	TGTGCCAGCAGTGCCTTCGACGACTGGGCCAACGTCCTGACTTTC	CASSAFDDWANVLTF
NA	TRBV19	TRBJ2-2	NA	TGTGCCAGTAGTCTCCCGGACGGGGGACTTCCCGGGGAGCTGTTTTTT	CASSLPDGGLPGELFF
NA	TRBV7-2	TRBJ2-5	NA	TGTGCCAGCAGCTTTCAGGGCGAAACTTTAGAGACCCAGTACTTC	CASSFQGETLETQYF
TRBD1	TRBV2	TRBJ1-4	NA	TGTGCCAGCAGTGCTAACAGGGGTTTTAGGGCAACTAATGAAAAACTGTTTTTT	CASSANRGFRATNEKLFF
TRBD2	TRBV23-1	TRBJ2-1	NA	TGCGCCAGCGGGACTAGCGGAAACTACAATGAGCAGTTCTTC	CASGTSGNYNEQFF
TRBD1	TRBV6-1	TRBJ1-2	NA	TGTGCCAGCAGTGAAGCGGGACAGCTCCCTCTATATGGCTACACCTTC	CASSEAGQLPLYGYTF
NA	TRBV4-3	TRBJ1-1	NA	TGCGCCAGCAGCCAAGAACCGGGACAAATAATGAACACTGAAGCTTTCTTT	CASSQEPGQIMNTEAFF
TRBD2	TRBV7-9	TRBJ2-1	NA	TGTGCCAGCAGCCATTCTAGCGGGGGGATGAATGAGCAGTTCTTC	CASSHSSGGMNEQFF
TRBD2	TRBV6-6	TRBJ2-1	NA	TGTGCCAGCAGTTACTCGGCTAGCGGGGACTACAATGAGCAGTTCTTC	CASSYSASGDYNEQFF
NA	TRBV5-1	TRBJ2-1	once	TGCGCCAGCAGCTTGGCTAGCACACCCAATGAGCAGTTCTTC	CASSLASTPNEQFF
TRBD1	TRBV5-6	TRBJ1-2	few	TGTGCCAGCAGCTACGGACAGGGATGGGGCTACACCTTC	CASSYGQGWGYTF
TRBD1	TRBV27	TRBJ1-2	NA	TGTGCCAGCAGTCCCGGGACAGGGAAAGGCTATGGCTACACCTTC	CASSPGTGKGYGYTF
NA	TRBV28	TRBJ2-7	NA	TGTGCCAGCAGGGACACTATGATCGACGAGCAGTACTTC	CASRDTMIDEQYF
NA	TRBV6-5	TRBJ1-3	NA	TGTGCCAGCAGTTACTCGAAGAGGCCTGGAAACACCATATATTTT	CASSYSKRPGNTIYF
TRBD1	TRBV5-1	TRBJ1-1	few	TGCGCCAGCAGCTTTAGGACAGGGACCGAAGCTTTCTTT	CASSFRTGTEAFF
TRBD1	TRBV15	TRBJ1-5	NA	TGTGCCACCAGCAGGGGACAGAGCAATCAGCCCCAGCATTTT	CATSRGQSNQPQHF
NA	TRBV5-6	TRBJ2-7	NA	TGTGCCAGCAGCTTGGCTATTATATCAGGATCCTACGAGCAGTACTTC	CASSLAIISGSYEQYF
NA	TRBV7-9	TRBJ1-4	NA	TGTGCCAGCAGCTTAGGAGGCACCTTTAATGAAAAACTGTTTTTT	CASSLGGTFNEKLFF
TRBD1	TRBV12-5	TRBJ2-1	NA	TGTACCCAAACCGGACAGGGAAATAACGAGCAGTTCTTC	CTQTGQGNNEQFF
TRBD1	TRBV4-3	TRBJ2-2	NA	TGCGCCAGCAGCGAAGGACAGGGGGCGGACACCGGGGAGCTGTTTTTT	CASSEGQGADTGELFF